This T cell receptor (beta chain) was captured by sequencing in a study of CD8+ T cells in alopecia areata. RNA, once extracted, was reverse transcribed into cDNA for use as the sequencing template. Sequencing used immunoSEQ multiplex PCR; TCRdb keeps in-frame clones, though not all of them. The table records around 100,000 clones, roughly 55% of them present only once. The CDR3 runs to 14 residues. Per the germline V gene, CDR1 is MNHNS and CDR2 is SASEGT. Trimming removed 0 bases from V and 3 bases from J, with 5 bases in between. Documented treatment: oral pan-JAK inhibitor, 5-10 mg twice daily. In regard to this clone: Its cognate antigen is unknown.

Study-level results: Scalp and blood retained many expanded lesional clones during tofacitinib.

The sequencing here drew on CD8+ T cells sorted from blood, taken at week 24, from a patient treated with tofacitinib. The receptor was isolated from a human donor with alopecia areata. The chain uses TRBV6-1 and TRBJ2-2; a possible D gene is TRBD2 (5 bases). The CDR3 sequence is CASSEAADTGELFF. In nucleotides, the CDR3 is TGTGCCAGCAGTGAAGCAGCGGACACCGGGGAGCTGTTTTTT.